This is a list of T cell receptor beta chains from one sample in a study of T cell changes during pregnancy in multiple sclerosis. The repertoire was sequenced with immunoSEQ multiplex PCR; TCRdb's copy has only in-frame clones and lacks some. This table holds 95,000 to 110,000 clones, 92% found once. The sample consisted of peripheral blood, taken in the third trimester of pregnancy. These receptors were collected from a female donor in good health, enrolled as a control in a pregnancy study. Both conserved end residues are part of each CDR3. A D gene is named only where the DNA matches it firmly. Size is stated for part of the rows, as once, few or many counts, or as a class when the clone is expanded.

V gene	D gene	J gene	clone size	CDR3 protein	CDR3 DNA
TRBV19	TRBD1	TRBJ2-3	.	CASSTLGTGIQDTQYF	TGTGCCAGTAGTACTCTCGGGACAGGGATTCAAGATACGCAGTATTTT
TRBV19	.	TRBJ1-1	.	CASRDFGVNTEAFF	TGTGCCAGTAGGGATTTCGGGGTGAACACTGAAGCTTTCTTT
TRBV6-5	TRBD2	TRBJ2-5	.	CASSMLAGDQETQYF	TGTGCCAGCAGCATGCTAGCGGGGGACCAAGAGACCCAGTACTTC
TRBV7-3	TRBD2	TRBJ2-2	.	CASSSRLAANTGELFF	TGTGCCAGCAGCTCTCGACTAGCGGCCAACACCGGGGAGCTGTTTTTT
TRBV7-9	.	TRBJ2-1	.	CASSSRGAYNEQFF	TGTGCCAGCAGCTCCCGCGGGGCCTACAATGAGCAGTTCTTC
TRBV7-2	.	TRBJ2-3	once	CASSLDGGTTDTQYF	TGTGCCAGCAGCTTAGATGGGGGGACCACAGATACGCAGTATTTT
TRBV5-6	.	TRBJ1-5	.	CASSPGNQPQHF	TGTGCCAGCAGCCCAGGCAATCAGCCCCAGCATTTT
TRBV15	.	TRBJ2-2	.	CATSPLVGELFF	TGTGCCACCAGCCCTCTTGTCGGGGAGCTGTTTTTT
TRBV5-1	.	TRBJ2-5	.	CASSGRQEETQYF	TGCGCCAGCAGCGGTCGACAGGAAGAGACCCAGTACTTC
TRBV11-3	TRBD2	TRBJ2-2	.	CASGQSSGATGELFF	TGTGCCAGCGGCCAATCTAGCGGGGCGACCGGGGAGCTGTTTTTT
TRBV7-3	TRBD1	TRBJ1-1	.	CASSSQSGQGVEAFF	TGTGCCAGCAGCTCCCAGTCAGGGCAGGGGGTAGAAGCTTTCTTT
TRBV11-3	.	TRBJ1-3	.	CASSLGFLRISGNTIYF	TGTGCCAGCAGCTTAGGCTTTTTGCGTATCTCTGGAAACACCATATATTTT
TRBV4-3	TRBD2	TRBJ2-1	.	CASSQDMVQRGGYNEQFF	TGCGCCAGCAGCCAAGATATGGTCCAGCGGGGGGGCTACAATGAGCAGTTCTTC
TRBV29-1	.	TRBJ1-2	.	CSVQSTGHYGYTF	TGCAGCGTTCAGAGTACAGGGCACTATGGCTACACCTTC
TRBV19	.	TRBJ1-6	.	CASSPDYNSPLHF	TGTGCCAGTAGTCCAGACTATAATTCACCCCTCCACTTT
TRBV19	.	TRBJ1-1	.	CASSIVYGGMNTEAFF	TGTGCCAGTAGTATAGTCTACGGGGGTATGAACACTGAAGCTTTCTTT
TRBV12-5	.	TRBJ2-5	.	CASMRGTQETQYF	TGTGCTAGCATGAGGGGGACCCAAGAGACCCAGTACTTC
TRBV27	.	TRBJ2-7	once	CASSLGTSYEQYF	TGTGCCAGCAGTTTGGGGACATCCTACGAGCAGTACTTC
TRBV4-1	.	TRBJ2-7	.	CASSQERAAYEQYF	TGCGCCAGCAGCCAGGAGCGGGCCGCCTACGAGCAGTACTTC
TRBV9	.	TRBJ1-3	.	CASSVGAGGNTIYF	TGTGCCAGCAGCGTAGGGGCAGGGGGAAACACCATATATTTT
TRBV4-1	.	TRBJ2-3	.	CASSQDLRHSDTQYF	TGCGCCAGCAGCCAAGACCTCAGACACTCAGATACGCAGTATTTT
TRBV27	.	TRBJ1-5	.	CASSSQGSYSNQPQHF	TGTGCCAGCAGTTCACAGGGAAGTTATAGCAATCAGCCCCAGCATTTT
TRBV7-3	TRBD1	TRBJ2-1	.	CASSPRDSVYNEQFF	TGTGCCAGCAGCCCTCGGGACAGCGTCTACAATGAGCAGTTCTTC
TRBV30	.	TRBJ1-6	.	CAWSPIRVSPLHF	TGTGCCTGGAGTCCTATCAGGGTTTCACCCCTCCACTTT
TRBV5-6	TRBD1	TRBJ2-5	.	CASSRDSEETQYF	TGTGCCAGCAGCCGGGACAGCGAAGAGACCCAGTACTTC
TRBV27	.	TRBJ1-2	.	CASSQGAEAWGYTF	TGTGCCAGCAGTCAAGGGGCTGAGGCCTGGGGCTACACCTTC
TRBV7-3	TRBD2	TRBJ2-1	.	CASSLSRAGGLYNEQFF	TGTGCCAGCAGCCTCAGCCGAGCGGGGGGTTTATACAATGAGCAGTTCTTC
TRBV4-1	.	TRBJ2-5	.	CASSQGTGVQETQYF	TGCGCCAGCAGCCAAGGAACCGGGGTTCAAGAGACCCAGTACTTC
TRBV7-2	.	TRBJ2-5	.	CASSSELLSTGGEETQYF	TGTGCCAGCAGCTCCGAACTACTTAGCACAGGGGGGGAAGAGACCCAGTACTTC
TRBV20-1	.	TRBJ1-2	few	CSANDGYGYTF	TGCAGTGCAAACGACGGGTATGGCTACACCTTC
TRBV14	.	TRBJ2-3	.	CASSRGGATTDTQYF	TGTGCCAGCAGTCGAGGGGGGGCCACCACAGATACGCAGTATTTT
TRBV19	.	TRBJ1-2	.	CASSIRAGAYGYTF	TGTGCCAGTAGTATTAGGGCAGGGGCCTATGGCTACACCTTC
TRBV11-1	.	TRBJ1-2	.	CASSVDTYGYTF	TGTGCCAGCAGCGTGGACACGTATGGCTACACCTTC
TRBV7-2	TRBD2	TRBJ2-3	.	CASSLYYGGARGTDTQYF	TGTGCCAGCAGCTTATACTACGGGGGGGCGAGAGGGACAGATACGCAGTATTTT
TRBV27	TRBD1	TRBJ1-2	.	CASTPGQGYGYTF	TGTGCCAGCACCCCGGGACAGGGATATGGCTACACCTTC
TRBV30	.	TRBJ1-3	.	CAWSSTWQGNTIYF	TGTGCCTGGAGCTCGACATGGCAAGGAAACACCATATATTTT
TRBV27	TRBD1	TRBJ1-2	.	CASSWDSYYGYTF	TGTGCCAGCAGTTGGGACAGTTACTATGGCTACACCTTC
TRBV27	.	TRBJ1-5	.	CASSLGRASNQPQHF	TGTGCCAGCAGTTTAGGCAGGGCTAGCAATCAGCCCCAGCATTTT
TRBV7-8	TRBD1	TRBJ1-2	.	CASSLEGASGYTF	TGTGCCAGCAGCTTAGAGGGGGCTTCGGGCTACACCTTC
TRBV7-2	.	TRBJ1-1	.	CASSLEYKNTEAFF	TGTGCCAGCAGCTTAGAATATAAGAACACTGAAGCTTTCTTT
TRBV7-3	.	TRBJ2-7	.	CASSVDRAYEQYF	TGTGCCAGCAGCGTCGACAGAGCCTACGAGCAGTACTTC
TRBV23-1	.	TRBJ1-1	.	CASSGQSISEAFF	TGCGCCAGCAGCGGACAGAGTATCAGTGAAGCTTTCTTT
TRBV4-3	.	TRBJ2-3	.	CASSQVQAANGPDTQYF	TGCGCCAGCAGCCAAGTTCAAGCGGCCAACGGCCCAGATACGCAGTATTTT
TRBV5-4	TRBD1	TRBJ2-3	.	CASSSADRGLGTQYF	TGTGCCAGCAGCTCGGCGGACAGGGGGCTGGGTACGCAGTATTTT
TRBV19	TRBD1	TRBJ1-2	.	CASVRQGSNYGYTF	TGTGCCAGTGTTCGACAGGGATCTAACTATGGCTACACCTTC
TRBV30	.	TRBJ2-7	.	CAWSESDYEQYF	TGTGCCTGGAGTGAATCAGACTACGAGCAGTACTTC
TRBV11-2	.	TRBJ2-2	.	CASSLNLGAGELFF	TGTGCCAGCAGCTTAAATCTGGGAGCCGGGGAGCTGTTTTTT
TRBV7-8	TRBD2	TRBJ2-1	.	CASRPIAGGYNEQFF	TGTGCCAGCAGGCCGATAGCGGGGGGGTACAATGAGCAGTTCTTC
TRBV7-6	.	TRBJ2-5	.	CASSPRNQETQYF	TGTGCCAGCAGCCCCAGGAACCAAGAGACCCAGTACTTC